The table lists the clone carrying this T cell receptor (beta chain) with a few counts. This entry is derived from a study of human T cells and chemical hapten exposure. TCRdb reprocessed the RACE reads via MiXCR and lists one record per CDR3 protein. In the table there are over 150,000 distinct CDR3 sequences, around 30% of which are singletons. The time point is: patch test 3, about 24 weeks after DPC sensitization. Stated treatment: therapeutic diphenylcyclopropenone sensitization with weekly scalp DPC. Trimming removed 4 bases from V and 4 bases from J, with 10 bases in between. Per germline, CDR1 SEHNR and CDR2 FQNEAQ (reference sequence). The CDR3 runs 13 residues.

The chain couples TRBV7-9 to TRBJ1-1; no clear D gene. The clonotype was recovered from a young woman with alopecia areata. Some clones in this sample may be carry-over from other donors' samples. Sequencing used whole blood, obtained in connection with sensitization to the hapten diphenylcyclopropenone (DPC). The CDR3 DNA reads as TGTGCCAGCAGCTACAGATCGGGCACTGAAGCTTTCTTT. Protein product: CASSYRSGTEAFF.